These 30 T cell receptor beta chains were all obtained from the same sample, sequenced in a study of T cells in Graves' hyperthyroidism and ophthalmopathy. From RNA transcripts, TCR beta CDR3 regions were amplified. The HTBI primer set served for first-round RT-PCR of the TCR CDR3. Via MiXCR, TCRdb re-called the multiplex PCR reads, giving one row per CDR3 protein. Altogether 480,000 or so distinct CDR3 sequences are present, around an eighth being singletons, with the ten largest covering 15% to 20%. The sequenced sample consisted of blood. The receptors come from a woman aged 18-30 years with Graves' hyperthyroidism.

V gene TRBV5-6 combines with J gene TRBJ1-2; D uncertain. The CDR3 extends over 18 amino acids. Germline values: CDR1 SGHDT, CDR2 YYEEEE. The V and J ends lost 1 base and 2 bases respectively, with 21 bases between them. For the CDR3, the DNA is TGTGCCAGCAGCTTGTTTGGTGTGGATAAGGATCCGAACTATGGCTACACCTTC. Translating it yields CASSLFGVDKDPNYGYTF.

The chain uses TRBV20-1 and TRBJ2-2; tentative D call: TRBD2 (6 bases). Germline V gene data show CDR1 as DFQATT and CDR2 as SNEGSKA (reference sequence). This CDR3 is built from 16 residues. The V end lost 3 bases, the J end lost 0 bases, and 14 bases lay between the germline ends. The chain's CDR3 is CSARASVRANTGELFF. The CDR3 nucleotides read TGCAGTGCTAGGGCTAGCGTGAGGGCGAACACCGGGGAGCTGTTTTTT.

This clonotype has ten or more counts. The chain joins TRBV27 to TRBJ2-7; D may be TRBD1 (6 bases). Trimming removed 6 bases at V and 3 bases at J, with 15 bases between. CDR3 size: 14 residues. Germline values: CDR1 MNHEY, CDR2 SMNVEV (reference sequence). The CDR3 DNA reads TGTGCCAGCAGCCTTCAGGGGCCCTTCTACGAGCAGTACTTC. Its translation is CASSLQGPFYEQYF.

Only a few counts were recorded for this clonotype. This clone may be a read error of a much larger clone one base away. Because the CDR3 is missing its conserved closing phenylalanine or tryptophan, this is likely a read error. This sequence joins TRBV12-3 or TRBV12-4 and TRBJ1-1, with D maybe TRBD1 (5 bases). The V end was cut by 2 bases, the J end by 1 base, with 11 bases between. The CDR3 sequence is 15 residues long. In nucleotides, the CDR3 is TGTGCCAGCAGTTTAAGGGCAGGGCGGAACACTGAAGCTTTCCTT. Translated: CASSLRAGRNTEAFL.

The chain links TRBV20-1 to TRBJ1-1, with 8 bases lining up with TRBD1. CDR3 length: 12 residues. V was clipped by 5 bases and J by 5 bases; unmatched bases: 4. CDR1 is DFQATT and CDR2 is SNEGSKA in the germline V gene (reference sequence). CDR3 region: CSAGTGNTEAFF. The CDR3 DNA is TGCAGTGCTGGGACAGGAAATACTGAAGCTTTCTTT.

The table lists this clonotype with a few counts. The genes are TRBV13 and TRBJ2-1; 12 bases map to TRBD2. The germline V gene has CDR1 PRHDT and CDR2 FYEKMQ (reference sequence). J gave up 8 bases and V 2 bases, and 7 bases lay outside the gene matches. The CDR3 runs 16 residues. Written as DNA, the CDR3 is TGTGCCAGCAGCTTATCTCTAGCGGGAGGGCCCGATGAGCAGTTCTTC. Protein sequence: CASSLSLAGGPDEQFF.

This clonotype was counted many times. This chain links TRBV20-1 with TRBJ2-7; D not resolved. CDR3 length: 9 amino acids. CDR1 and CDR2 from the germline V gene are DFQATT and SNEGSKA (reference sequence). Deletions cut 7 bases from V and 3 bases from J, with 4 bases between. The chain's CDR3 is CSDSYEQYV. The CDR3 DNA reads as TGCAGTGACAGCTACGAGCAGTACGTC.

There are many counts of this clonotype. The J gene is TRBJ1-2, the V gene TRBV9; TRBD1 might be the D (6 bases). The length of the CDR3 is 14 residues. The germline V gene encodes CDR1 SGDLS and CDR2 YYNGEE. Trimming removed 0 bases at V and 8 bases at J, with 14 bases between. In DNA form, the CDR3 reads TGTGCCAGCAGCGTAGCCCAAGGGGGTGGAGGCTACACCTTC. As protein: CASSVAQGGGGYTF.

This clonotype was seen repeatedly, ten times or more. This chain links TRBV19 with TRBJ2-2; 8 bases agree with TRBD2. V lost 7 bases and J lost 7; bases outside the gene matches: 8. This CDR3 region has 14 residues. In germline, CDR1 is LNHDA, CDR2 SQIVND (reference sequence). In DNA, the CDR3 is TGTGCCAGTATCCAGCGGGAGCGGGGCGGGGAGCTGTTTTTT. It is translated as CASIQRERGGELFF.

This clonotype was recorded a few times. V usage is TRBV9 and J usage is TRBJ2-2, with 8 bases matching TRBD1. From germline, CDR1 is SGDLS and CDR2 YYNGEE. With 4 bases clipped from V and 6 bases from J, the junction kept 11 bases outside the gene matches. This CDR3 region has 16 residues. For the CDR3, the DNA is TGTGCCAGCAGCCCGCTGAGGACAGGGCAAGCCGGGGAGCTGTTTTTT. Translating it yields CASSPLRTGQAGELFF.

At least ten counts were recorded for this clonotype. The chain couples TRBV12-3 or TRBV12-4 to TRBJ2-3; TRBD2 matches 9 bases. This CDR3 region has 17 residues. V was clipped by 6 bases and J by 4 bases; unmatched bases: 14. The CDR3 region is CASSLWVSGSSADTQYF. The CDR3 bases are TGTGCCAGCAGCCTTTGGGTTAGCGGGAGTAGCGCAGATACGCAGTATTTT.

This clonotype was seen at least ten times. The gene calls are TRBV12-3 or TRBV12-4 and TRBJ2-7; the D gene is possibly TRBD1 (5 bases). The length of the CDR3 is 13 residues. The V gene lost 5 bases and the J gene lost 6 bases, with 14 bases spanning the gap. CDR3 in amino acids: CASSISGLGEQYV. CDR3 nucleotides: TGTGCCAGCAGTATATCAGGGTTGGGCGAGCAGTACGTC.

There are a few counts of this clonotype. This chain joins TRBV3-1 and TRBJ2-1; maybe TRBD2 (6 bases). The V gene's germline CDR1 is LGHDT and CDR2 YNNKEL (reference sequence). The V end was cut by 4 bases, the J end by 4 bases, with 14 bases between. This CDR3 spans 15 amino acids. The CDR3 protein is CASSPSGTFYNEQFF. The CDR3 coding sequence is TGTGCCAGCAGCCCCAGTGGGACTTTTTACAATGAGCAGTTCTTC.

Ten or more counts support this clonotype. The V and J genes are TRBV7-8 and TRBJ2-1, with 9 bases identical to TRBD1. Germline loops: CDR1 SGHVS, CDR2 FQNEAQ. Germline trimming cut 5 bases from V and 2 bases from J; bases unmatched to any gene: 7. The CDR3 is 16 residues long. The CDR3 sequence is CASSHRDRAAYNEQFF. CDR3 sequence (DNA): TGTGCCAGCAGCCACCGGGACAGGGCCGCCTACAATGAGCAGTTCTTC.

The CDR3 here is CASNSGDYNEQFF. The CDR3 DNA sequence: TGTGCCAGCAATAGCGGAGACTACAATGAGCAGTTCTTC. The V gene is TRBV6-1, the J gene TRBJ2-1, with D perhaps matching TRBD2 (6 bases). The CDR3 runs to 13 residues. The germline V gene has CDR1 MNHNS and CDR2 SASEGT. The V gene lost 7 bases and the J gene lost 3 bases, with 10 bases spanning the gap.

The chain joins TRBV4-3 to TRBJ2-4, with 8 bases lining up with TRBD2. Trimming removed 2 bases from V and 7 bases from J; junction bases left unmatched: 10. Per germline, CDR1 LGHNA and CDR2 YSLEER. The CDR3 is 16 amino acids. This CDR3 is CASSQQTGGPWNIQYF. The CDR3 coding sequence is TGCGCCAGCAGCCAACAAACGGGAGGGCCCTGGAACATTCAGTACTTC.

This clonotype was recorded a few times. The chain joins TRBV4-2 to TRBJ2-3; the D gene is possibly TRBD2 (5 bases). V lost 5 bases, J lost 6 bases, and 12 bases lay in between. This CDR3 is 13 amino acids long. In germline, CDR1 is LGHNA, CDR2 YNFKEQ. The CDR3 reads CASSSQLADTQYF. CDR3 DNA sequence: TGTGCCAGCAGCTCGCAATTAGCGGATACGCAGTATTTT.

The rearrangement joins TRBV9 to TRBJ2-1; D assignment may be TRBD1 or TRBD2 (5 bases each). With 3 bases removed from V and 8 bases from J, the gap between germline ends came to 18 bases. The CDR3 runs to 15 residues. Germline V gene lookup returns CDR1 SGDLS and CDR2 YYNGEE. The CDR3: CASSALGDKRDEQFF. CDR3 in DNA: TGTGCCAGCAGCGCCTTGGGGGATAAGAGGGATGAGCAGTTCTTC. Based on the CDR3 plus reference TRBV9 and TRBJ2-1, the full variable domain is DSGVTQTPKHLITATGQRVTLRCSPRSGDLSVYWYQQSLDQGLQFLIQYYNGEERAKGNILERFSAQQFPDLHSELNLSSLELGDSALYFCASSALGDKRDEQFFGPGTRLTVL.

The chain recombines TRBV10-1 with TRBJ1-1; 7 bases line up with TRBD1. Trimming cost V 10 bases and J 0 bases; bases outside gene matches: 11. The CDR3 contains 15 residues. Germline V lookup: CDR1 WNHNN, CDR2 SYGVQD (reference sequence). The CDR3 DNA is TGCGCCACACAATCGGAAACAGGGGTGAACACTGAAGCTTTCTTT. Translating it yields CATQSETGVNTEAFF.

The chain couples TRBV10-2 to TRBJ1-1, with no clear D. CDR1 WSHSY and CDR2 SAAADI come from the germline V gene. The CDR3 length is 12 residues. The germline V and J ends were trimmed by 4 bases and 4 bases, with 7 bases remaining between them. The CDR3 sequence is CASSGSGTEAFF. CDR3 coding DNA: TGCGCCAGCAGTGGATCTGGCACTGAAGCTTTCTTT.

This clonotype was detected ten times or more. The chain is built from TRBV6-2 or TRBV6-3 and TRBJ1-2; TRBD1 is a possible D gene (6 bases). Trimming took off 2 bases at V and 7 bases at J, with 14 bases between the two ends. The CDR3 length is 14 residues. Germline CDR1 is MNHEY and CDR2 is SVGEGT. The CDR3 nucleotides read TGTGCCAGCAGTTACAACGCAGGGGTAGGTGGCTACACCTTC. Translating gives CASSYNAGVGGYTF.

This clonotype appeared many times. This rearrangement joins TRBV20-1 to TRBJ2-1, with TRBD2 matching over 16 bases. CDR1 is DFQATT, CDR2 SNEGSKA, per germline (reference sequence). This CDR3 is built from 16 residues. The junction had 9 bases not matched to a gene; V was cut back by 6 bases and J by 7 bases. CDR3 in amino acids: CSARGLAGGPRNEQFF. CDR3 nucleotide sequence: TGCAGTGCCCGGGGACTAGCGGGAGGGCCACGAAATGAGCAGTTCTTC.

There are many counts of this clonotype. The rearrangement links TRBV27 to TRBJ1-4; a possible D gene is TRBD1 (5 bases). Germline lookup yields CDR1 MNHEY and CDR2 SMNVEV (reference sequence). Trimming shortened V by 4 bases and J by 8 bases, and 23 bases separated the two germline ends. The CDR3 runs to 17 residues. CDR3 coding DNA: TGTGCCAGCAGTTATTATACGGGGGGGGGACTGGGGGAAAAACTGTTTTTT. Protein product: CASSYYTGGGLGEKLFF.

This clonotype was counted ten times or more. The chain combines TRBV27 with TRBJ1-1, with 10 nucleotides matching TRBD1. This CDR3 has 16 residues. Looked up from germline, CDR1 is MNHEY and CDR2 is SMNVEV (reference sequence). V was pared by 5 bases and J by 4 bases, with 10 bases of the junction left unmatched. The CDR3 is CASSTRDRGTGTEAFF. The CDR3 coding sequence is TGTGCCAGCAGTACGCGGGACAGGGGAACGGGCACTGAAGCTTTCTTT.

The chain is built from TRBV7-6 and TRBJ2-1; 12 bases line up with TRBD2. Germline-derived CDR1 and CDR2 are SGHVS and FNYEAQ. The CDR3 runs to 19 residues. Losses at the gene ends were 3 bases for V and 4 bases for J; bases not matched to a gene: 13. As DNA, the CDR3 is TGTGCCAGCAGCTTCTCTATTACCTTGACTAGCGGGAGATACAATGAGCAGTTCTTC. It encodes CASSFSITLTSGRYNEQFF. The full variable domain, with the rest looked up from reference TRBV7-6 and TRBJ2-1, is GAGVSQSPRYKVTKRGQDVALRCDPISGHVSLYWYRQALGQGPEFLTYFNYEAQQDKSGLPNDRFSAERPEGSISTLTIQRTEQRDSAMYRCASSFSITLTSGRYNEQFFGPGTRLTVL.

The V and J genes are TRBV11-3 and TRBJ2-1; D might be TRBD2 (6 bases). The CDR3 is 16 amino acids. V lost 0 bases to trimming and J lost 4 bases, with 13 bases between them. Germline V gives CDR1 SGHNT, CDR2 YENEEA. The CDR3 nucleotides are TGTGCCAGCAGCTTAGAGTTGGGACTCCCTTACAATGAGCAGTTCTTC. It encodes CASSLELGLPYNEQFF.

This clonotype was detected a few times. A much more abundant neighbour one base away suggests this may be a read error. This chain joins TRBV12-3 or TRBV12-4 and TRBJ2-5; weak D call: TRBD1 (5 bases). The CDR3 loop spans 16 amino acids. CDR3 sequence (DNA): TGTGCCAGCAGTCTAACGCCAGGGATCAACCAAGAGGCCCAGTACTTC. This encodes CASSLTPGINQEAQYF.

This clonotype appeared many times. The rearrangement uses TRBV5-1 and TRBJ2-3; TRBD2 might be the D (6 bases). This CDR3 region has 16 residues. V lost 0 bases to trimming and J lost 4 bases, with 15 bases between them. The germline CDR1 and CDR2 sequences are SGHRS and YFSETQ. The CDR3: CASSLGSGGVADTQYF. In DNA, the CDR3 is TGCGCCAGCAGCTTGGGGTCCGGCGGGGTCGCAGATACGCAGTATTTT.

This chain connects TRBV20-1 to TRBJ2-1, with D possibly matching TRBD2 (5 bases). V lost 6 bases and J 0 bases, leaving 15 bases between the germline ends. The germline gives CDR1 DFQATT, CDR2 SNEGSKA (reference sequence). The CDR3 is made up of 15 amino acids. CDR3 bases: TGCAGTGCGATTACTCCGGGATTCTCCTACAATGAGCAGTTCTTC. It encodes CSAITPGFSYNEQFF.

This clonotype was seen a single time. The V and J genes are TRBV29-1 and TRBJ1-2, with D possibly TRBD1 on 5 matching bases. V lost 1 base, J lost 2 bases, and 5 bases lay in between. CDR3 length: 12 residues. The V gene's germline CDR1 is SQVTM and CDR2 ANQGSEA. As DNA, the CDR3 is TGCAGCGTTGAAGGGGACAACTATGGCTACACCTTC. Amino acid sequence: CSVEGDNYGYTF.